The source of this T cell receptor beta chain is a study of tumor-infiltrating lymphocytes in primary liver carcinoma. Background on the study: Between about 4 and 11 cm across, the tumors were all of stage T1-T3 N0M0. The study's findings and limits: Tumors and blood were compared for top-250-clone fraction, and tumors had the significantly higher value (p = 0.039).

Making TCR beta cDNA involved roughly 0.55 ug total RNA and a constant-region primer. ARM-PCR, slightly modified, supplied the TCR beta libraries through three nested multiplex PCR rounds. Two initial PCR rounds of about 9 cycles each paired TRBV1-TRBV30 forward primers with a C-beta reverse primer. TCRdb fed the multiplex PCR reads into MiXCR, producing one record per CDR3 protein. The sample has just over 300,000 distinct CDR3 sequences, about 50% seen once. This clonotype was seen many times. Its antigen is not identified. CDR1 SQVTM and CDR2 ANQGSEA come from the germline V gene. CDR3 length equals 13 residues. J gave up 3 bases and V 6 bases, and 3 bases lay outside the gene matches. Unsorted whole blood supplied the RNA, and germline DNA was extracted too. Peripheral blood, 3.5 to 4 milliliters, was collected prior to surgery.

Source material: peripheral blood. The rearrangement links TRBV29-1 to TRBJ2-1; 9 nucleotides align to TRBD2. This TCR was recovered from a woman aged 30 to 39 with primary liver carcinoma and hepatitis B virus infection. CDR3 DNA sequence: TGCAGCGTAAGCGGGAGGCTCTACAATGAGCAGTTCTTC. It codes for CSVSGRLYNEQFF.